Presented here are 30 T cell receptor beta chains from one specimen sequenced in a study of shared clonotypes between healthy human individuals. Sequencing used immunoSEQ multiplex PCR; TCRdb keeps in-frame clones, though not all of them. The sample holds around 600,000 clones; around 96% are singletons and the top ten take 0.095% to 0.14%. In the naive CD8 group, cells lacked CD45RO and were positively selected for CCR7, so terminally differentiated effector memory CD45RA+ cells were left out. Sequencing input: naive CD8+ T cells sorted from blood. The receptor set was obtained from a woman in her twenties or thirties in good health.

The chain has TRBV25-1 and TRBJ2-4; 10 positions match TRBD2. This CDR3 has 15 amino acids. With 3 bases clipped from V and 6 bases from J, the junction kept 5 bases outside the gene matches. In germline, CDR1 is MGHDK, CDR2 SYGVNS. The CDR3 protein is CASSDLAGDGNIQYF. The CDR3 DNA is TGTGCCAGCAGTGATCTAGCGGGAGATGGAAACATTCAGTACTTC.

V usage is TRBV4-1 and J usage is TRBJ1-3; 7 nucleotides align to TRBD1. Trimming removed 4 bases from V and 2 bases from J; junction bases left unmatched: 11. The CDR3 runs to 17 residues. Germline assignment: CDR1 MGHRA and CDR2 YSYEKL. The CDR3 loop is CASSPLQGRGPGNTIYF. In DNA form, the CDR3 reads TGCGCCAGCAGCCCTCTACAGGGGAGGGGGCCTGGAAACACCATATATTTT.

This chain connects TRBV13 to TRBJ2-5; 10 bases are shared with TRBD1. The CDR3 extends over 16 amino acids. J gave up 4 bases and V 2 bases, and 7 bases lay outside the gene matches. Germline V CDR1 and CDR2: PRHDT, FYEKMQ (reference sequence). In nucleotides, the CDR3 is TGTGCCAGCAGCTTAATGAAGACAGGGGGCAGAGAGACCCAGTACTTC. As protein: CASSLMKTGGRETQYF.

This chain uses TRBV7-6 with TRBJ2-3; D is unresolved. This CDR3 contains 15 residues. CDR1 and CDR2 (germline): SGHVS, FNYEAQ. The ends were cut back, 4 bases at V and 6 bases at J, with 17 bases in the middle. CDR3 DNA: TGTGCCAGCAGCTCATACAGATCGGGTGGGGATACGCAGTATTTT. The encoded protein is CASSSYRSGGDTQYF. Full variable domain (rest looked up from reference TRBV7-6 and TRBJ2-3): GAGVSQSPRYKVTKRGQDVALRCDPISGHVSLYWYRQALGQGPEFLTYFNYEAQQDKSGLPNDRFSAERPEGSISTLTIQRTEQRDSAMYRCASSSYRSGGDTQYFGPGTRLTVL.

The V gene is TRBV16, the J gene TRBJ2-7; TRBD1 matches 8 bases. The V gene end was trimmed by 0 bases and the J gene end by 2 bases; junction bases not matched to a gene: 3. The germline V gene has CDR1 KGHSY and CDR2 FQNENV. CDR3 length: 15 amino acids. In nucleotides, the CDR3 is TGTGCCAGCAGCCAATCCGGGACAGGAGCCTACGAGCAGTACTTC. Amino acids: CASSQSGTGAYEQYF.

This clone was seen only once. V and J are TRBV6-1 and TRBJ2-2; D unresolved. V was shortened by 4 bases and J by 6 bases, with 12 bases between the two germline ends. This CDR3 has 14 amino acids. The germline gives CDR1 MNHNS, CDR2 SASEGT. Written as DNA, the CDR3 is TGTGCCAGCAGTGGCGCGCCTTCGGCCGGGGAGCTGTTTTTT. As protein: CASSGAPSAGELFF.

The chain couples TRBV4-2 to TRBJ2-1; 10 nucleotides align to TRBD2. CDR1 LGHNA and CDR2 YNFKEQ come from the germline V gene. The V segment lost 3 bases and the J segment 0 bases; nucleotides outside the gene matches: 17. The CDR3 totals 21 residues. The CDR3 loop is CASSHHEPGTSESSSYNEQFF. The CDR3 DNA reads TGTGCCAGCAGCCATCACGAACCCGGGACTAGCGAATCGAGCTCCTACAATGAGCAGTTCTTC.

V is TRBV13 and J is TRBJ1-1, with D perhaps matching TRBD1 (6 bases). The CDR3 loop spans 14 amino acids. CDR1 is PRHDT, CDR2 FYEKMQ, per germline (reference sequence). V gave up 2 bases and J gave up 6 bases, with 13 bases separating them. The CDR3 DNA reads TGTGCCAGCAGCTTAATCGGGGGGCGGGCTGAAGCTTTCTTT. This gives the protein CASSLIGGRAEAFF.

This chain uses TRBV5-1 with TRBJ1-6, with 7 bases lining up with TRBD1. The CDR3 sequence is 13 residues long. The V and J ends lost 0 bases and 9 bases, in that order; junction bases with no gene match: 0. Germline V gives CDR1 SGHRS, CDR2 YFSETQ. The CDR3 sequence is CASSLGQGSPLHF. The CDR3 DNA reads TGCGCCAGCAGCTTGGGACAGGGTTCACCCCTCCACTTT.

This chain's CDR3 is CASSFTQGFTEAFF. For the CDR3, the DNA is TGCGCCAGCAGCTTTACTCAGGGGTTCACTGAAGCTTTCTTT. This chain connects TRBV5-1 to TRBJ1-1; D might be TRBD1 (6 bases). Germline V lookup: CDR1 SGHRS, CDR2 YFSETQ. The V end was cut by 2 bases, the J end by 4 bases, with 12 bases between. This CDR3 is 14 amino acids long.

The V gene is TRBV10-1, the J gene TRBJ2-7; D is undetermined. The CDR3 has 13 residues. With 2 bases removed from V and 3 bases from J, the gap between germline ends came to 8 bases. In germline, CDR1 is WNHNN, CDR2 SYGVQD (reference sequence). The CDR3: CASSETTYYEQYF. CDR3 DNA sequence: TGCGCCAGCAGTGAGACTACCTACTACGAGCAGTACTTC.

CDR3 amino acids: CASSWGPGQGSTDTQYF. The CDR3, as DNA: TGTGCCAGCAGTTGGGGCCCGGGACAGGGAAGCACAGATACGCAGTATTTT. This chain joins TRBV27 and TRBJ2-3; 9 bases align to TRBD1. Germline loops: CDR1 MNHEY, CDR2 SMNVEV (reference sequence). The junction had 8 bases not matched to a gene; V was cut back by 4 bases and J by 0 bases. The CDR3 totals 17 residues.

The chain couples TRBV6-6 to TRBJ2-3, with D hard to call. Trimming pared 0 bases from V and 1 base from J, leaving 8 bases between. CDR1 and CDR2 from the germline V gene are MNHNY and SVGAGI (reference sequence). The CDR3 extends over 15 amino acids. The chain's CDR3 is CASSYSRTGTDTQYF. The CDR3, as DNA: TGTGCCAGCAGTTACTCGAGGACGGGCACAGATACGCAGTATTTT.

The chain has TRBV19 and TRBJ2-1; D unclear. Germline assignment: CDR1 LNHDA and CDR2 SQIVND (reference sequence). V shed 6 bases and J shed 0 bases, with 12 bases lying between them. The CDR3 is 15 amino acids. In DNA form, the CDR3 reads TGTGCCAGTAGCCGGGTAGCCCTCTCCTACAATGAGCAGTTCTTC. Translating gives CASSRVALSYNEQFF.

The chain combines TRBV19 with TRBJ1-3; D is unclear. The CDR3 sequence is 12 residues long. The V gene lost 5 bases and the J gene lost 4 bases, with 6 bases spanning the gap. Germline V gene sequence: CDR1 LNHDA, CDR2 SQIVND (reference sequence). CDR3 bases: TGTGCCAGTAGTCCCCCAGGAAACACCATATATTTT. This translates into CASSPPGNTIYF.

This chain connects TRBV11-1 to TRBJ2-7; TRBD1 matches 11 bases. This CDR3 is built from 15 residues. The V and J ends lost 4 bases and 6 bases, in that order; junction bases with no gene match: 8. CDR1 is SGHAT, CDR2 FQDESV, per germline (reference sequence). This CDR3 is CASSYCGTGGCEQYF. The CDR3 DNA follows: TGTGCCAGCAGCTACTGCGGGACAGGGGGTTGCGAGCAGTACTTC.

V is TRBV11-3 and J is TRBJ2-7; no clear D gene. This CDR3 spans 14 amino acids. Germline V gene data show CDR1 as SGHNT and CDR2 as YENEEA. Trimming pared 1 base from V and 2 bases from J, leaving 9 bases between. The DNA of the CDR3 is TGTGCCAGCAGCTTAGGTGGCTCCACCTACGAGCAGTACTTC. Protein product: CASSLGGSTYEQYF.

This rearrangement joins TRBV7-6 to TRBJ2-3; D possibly corresponds to TRBD2 (5 bases). V was trimmed by 5 bases and J by 0 bases, leaving 12 bases between them. Germline-derived CDR1 and CDR2 are SGHVS and FNYEAQ. This CDR3 is 15 amino acids long. The CDR3 is CASSRSGPSTDTQYF. The CDR3 nucleotides are TGTGCCAGCAGCCGGAGCGGACCTAGCACAGATACGCAGTATTTT.

As for this clone: The same CDR3 is also encoded by other DNA sequences in this sample. This rearrangement joins TRBV11-2 to TRBJ2-5; D is perhaps TRBD2 (6 bases). The tail of the sequence fits TRBJ2-7 better, so the J call may be wrong. This CDR3 region has 13 residues. CDR1 and CDR2 (germline): SGHAT, FQNNGV. The CDR3 DNA sequence: TGTGCCAGCAGCTTTACGGGAGCGGGCGAGCAGTACTTC. This sequence encodes CASSFTGAGEQYF.

V and J are TRBV7-9 and TRBJ1-2; possible D gene TRBD1, 5 bases. Germline V CDR1 and CDR2: SEHNR, FQNEAQ (reference sequence). V was clipped by 5 bases and J by 3 bases, with 19 bases between them. This CDR3 contains 16 residues. DNA of the CDR3: TGTGCCAGCAGCACCGAGACTGGGGGACGCGACTATGGCTACACCTTC. Translating gives CASSTETGGRDYGYTF.

CDR3 DNA: TGTGCCAGCTCACCAGCATGGGGCGATGCTAACTATGGCTACACCTTC. It is translated as CASSPAWGDANYGYTF. The chain carries TRBV18 and TRBJ1-2, with a weak D call TRBD1 (5 bases). V gave up 2 bases and J gave up 0 bases, with 13 bases separating them. The length of the CDR3 is 16 residues. Looked up from germline, CDR1 is KGHSH and CDR2 is LQKENI.

The V and J genes are TRBV27 and TRBJ2-7, with D perhaps assigned TRBD1 or TRBD2 (5 bases each). The germline V gene has CDR1 MNHEY and CDR2 SMNVEV (reference sequence). V was clipped by 5 bases and J by 4 bases, with 18 bases between them. This CDR3 is 15 amino acids long. The CDR3 sequence: CASSLVGPGAYEQYF. In nucleotides, the CDR3 is TGTGCCAGCAGTCTAGTGGGACCCGGGGCATACGAGCAGTACTTC.

V gene TRBV28 combines with J gene TRBJ2-3; TRBD2 aligns across 10 bases. CDR3 length: 20 residues. Germline lookup yields CDR1 MDHEN and CDR2 SYDVKM. The trim removed 3 bases at V and 5 bases at J, leaving 20 bases unmatched. CDR3 sequence: CASSFQSGSAGGYSQDTQYF. CDR3 bases: TGTGCCAGCAGTTTTCAGTCGGGGTCAGCGGGAGGGTATTCGCAAGATACGCAGTATTTT.

The chain recombines TRBV19 with TRBJ1-2; D remains ambiguous. CDR1 is LNHDA, CDR2 SQIVND, per germline (reference sequence). This CDR3 is 14 amino acids long. V was cut by 6 bases and J by 4 bases, with 15 bases left in between. CDR3 residues: CASRPRDLFYGYTF. CDR3 DNA: TGTGCCAGTAGACCCCGCGACCTCTTCTATGGCTACACCTTC.

This rearrangement joins TRBV28 to TRBJ1-5; D might be TRBD1 (5 bases). This CDR3 is 15 amino acids long. Trimming cost V 6 bases and J 2 bases, with 14 bases left between them. The germline CDR1 and CDR2 sequences are MDHEN and SYDVKM. The CDR3 sequence is CASRFTGLRNQPQHF. CDR3 bases: TGTGCCAGCAGGTTCACAGGACTACGCAATCAGCCCCAGCATTTT.

This chain links TRBV29-1 with TRBJ1-3; D is unclear. The V gene lost 6 bases and the J gene lost 6 bases, with 15 bases spanning the gap. The V gene's germline CDR1 is SQVTM and CDR2 ANQGSEA. CDR3 size: 13 residues. CDR3 sequence (DNA): TGCAGCGTCCGGACCCTTACGGAAAACACCATATATTTT. Its translation is CSVRTLTENTIYF.

V is TRBV28 and J is TRBJ1-2, with no clear D. V was pared by 10 bases and J by 0 bases, with 21 bases between. Germline V gene data show CDR1 as MDHEN and CDR2 as SYDVKM. There are 16 residues in the CDR3. Here the CDR3 reads CATTHPRILANYGYTF. In DNA, the CDR3 is TGTGCCACTACCCATCCCAGAATCTTAGCTAACTATGGCTACACCTTC.

About this clone: Additional DNA sequences in this sample encode the identical CDR3. V and J are TRBV28 and TRBJ2-7; D is unclear. The CDR3 contains 13 residues. Germline V lookup: CDR1 MDHEN, CDR2 SYDVKM. Trimming cost V 3 bases and J 4 bases, with 10 bases left between them. The CDR3 sequence: CASSFSSSYEQYF. The CDR3 DNA is TGTGCCAGCAGTTTCAGTTCCAGTTACGAGCAGTACTTC. Complete variable domain (other parts from reference TRBV28 and TRBJ2-7): DVKVTQSSRYLVKRTGEKVFLECVQDMDHENMFWYRQDPGLGLRLIYFSYDVKMKEKGDIPEGYSVSREKKERFSLILESASTNQTSMYLCASSFSSSYEQYFGPGTRLTVT.

This chain uses TRBV6-5 with TRBJ2-1, with 7 bases aligning to TRBD2. Germline V lookup: CDR1 MNHEY, CDR2 SVGAGI. Losses at the gene ends were 5 bases for V and 3 bases for J; bases not matched to a gene: 7. The CDR3 runs 15 residues. DNA of the CDR3: TGTGCCAGCAGTGCAACTAGCGTGAACTACAATGAGCAGTTCTTC. Translated, it gives CASSATSVNYNEQFF.

A single count supports this clone. V is TRBV29-1 and J is TRBJ1-1, with D perhaps TRBD1 (6 bases). This CDR3 region has 15 residues. V lost 4 bases, J lost 1 base, and 16 bases lay in between. Germline assignment: CDR1 SQVTM and CDR2 ANQGSEA. CDR3 DNA: TGCAGCGTTGCCCTGGTCGGGGGGCCGAACACTGAAGCTTTCTTT. This codes for CSVALVGGPNTEAFF.